This TCR beta chain was profiled in a study of neurological immune-mediated disorders. Many counts were recorded for this clonotype. Germline V lookup: CDR1 MNHGY, CDR2 SAAAGT. With V trimmed by 6 bases and J by 2 bases, 6 bases remained unmatched. This CDR3 spans 15 amino acids. TCRdb re-called the 5' RACE reads through MiXCR, storing one row per CDR3 protein. Counted here are around 40,000 distinct CDR3 sequences, about 12% occurring once; the ten biggest clones make up over 0.95%. The sequence derives from a female donor in good health. The sample consisted of PBMCs. V gene TRBV6-8 combines with J gene TRBJ2-3; 9 nucleotides line up with TRBD2. CDR3 residues: CASSQSGGLTDTQYF. CDR3 coding DNA: TGTGCCAGCAGCCAGAGCGGGGGGCTCACAGATACGCAGTATTTT.